This T cell receptor (beta chain) was sequenced in a study of vaccination effects on CD4 cells after COVID-19. Study as a whole: Sampling occurred a median 72 days post second dose, range 14 to 241.

With the ViraFEST assay, the study expanded antigen-specific CD4+ T cells using viral peptide pools, then sequenced them. Following culture for ten to eleven days, CD4+ T cells were isolated. As their vaccination, participants received two doses of either BNT162b2 or mRNA-1273. Prior SARS-CoV-2 infection was absent in the vaccine recipients, as shown by negative nucleocapsid antibodies. Here immunoSEQ multiplex PCR was the method, and the copy in TCRdb shows in-frame clones only, minus some. The table shows 57,000 or so clones, with around 73% occurring only once. This clone occurred a few times. Its antigen is still unknown. V dropped 3 bases and J dropped 6 bases, with 8 bases sitting between them. CDR1 is LNHDA and CDR2 is SQIVND in the germline V gene (reference sequence). The CDR3 has 13 amino acids.

Sequencing was performed on CD4+ T cells from PBMCs cultured with HCoV-229E spike peptides, taken after COVID-19 vaccination. The rearrangement uses TRBV19 and TRBJ2-2; tentative D call: TRBD2 (6 bases). The receptor comes from a human donor who received a COVID-19 vaccine. DNA of the CDR3: TGTGCCAGTAGTATTACTAGCCCCGGGGAGCTGTTTTTT. Amino acids: CASSITSPGELFF.